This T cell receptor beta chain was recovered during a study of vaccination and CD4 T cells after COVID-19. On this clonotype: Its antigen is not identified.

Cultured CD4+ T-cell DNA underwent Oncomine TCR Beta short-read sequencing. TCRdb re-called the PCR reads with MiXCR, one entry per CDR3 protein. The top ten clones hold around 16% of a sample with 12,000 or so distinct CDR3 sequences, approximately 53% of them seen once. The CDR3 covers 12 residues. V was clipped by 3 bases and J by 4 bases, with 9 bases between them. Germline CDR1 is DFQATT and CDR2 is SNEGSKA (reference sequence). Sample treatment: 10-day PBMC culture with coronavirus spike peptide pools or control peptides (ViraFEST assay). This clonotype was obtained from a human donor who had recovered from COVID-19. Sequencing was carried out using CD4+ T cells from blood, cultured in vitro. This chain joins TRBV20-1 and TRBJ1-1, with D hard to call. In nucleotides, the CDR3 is TGCAGTGCTAGGGAGGGTAGCACTGAAGCTTTCTTT. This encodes CSAREGSTEAFF.